The next 11 T cell receptor beta chains were all read from a single sample in a study of blood T cell repertoires in COVID-19. TCRdb's copy holds only in-frame clones and misses some; the assay was immunoSEQ multiplex PCR. The table includes 50,000 to 65,000 clones, more than 75% detected once. The sequenced sample consisted of peripheral blood. Source of these receptors: a man aged 35 to 55 with active COVID-19.

The chain joins TRBV5-1 to TRBJ2-7, with 13 positions matching TRBD2. V gave up 6 bases and J gave up 1 base; unmatched junction bases: 1. The length of the CDR3 is 14 residues. Germline values: CDR1 SGHRS, CDR2 YFSETQ. CDR3 nucleotide sequence: TGCGCCAGCACGGGACTAGCGGGATCCTACGAGCAGTACTTC. Amino acid sequence: CASTGLAGSYEQYF.

The V gene is TRBV13, the J gene TRBJ1-2; 7 bases line up with TRBD1. The CDR3 sequence is 19 residues long. Germline CDR1 and CDR2: PRHDT and FYEKMQ (reference sequence). The ends lost 2 bases at V and 1 base at J; junction bases unmatched: 16. The CDR3 sequence is CASSLNLGSTGVHNYGYTF. The CDR3 DNA reads as TGTGCCAGCAGCTTAAATCTGGGATCAACAGGGGTTCATAACTATGGCTACACCTTC.

The chain recombines TRBV3-1 (or the pseudogene TRBV3-2) with TRBJ1-3; D is uncertain. There are 13 residues in the CDR3. V lost 9 bases and J 3 bases, leaving 12 bases between the germline ends. The germline CDR1 and CDR2 sequences are LGHDT and YNNKEL (reference sequence). The CDR3 sequence: CASQPGVGNTIYF. In DNA, the CDR3 is TGTGCCAGTCAGCCCGGGGTTGGAAACACCATATATTTT.

This clone has just one count. V gene TRBV7-9 combines with J gene TRBJ2-3, with a weak D call TRBD1 (6 bases). The germline V gene has CDR1 SEHNR and CDR2 FQNEAQ (reference sequence). The CDR3 runs 14 residues. Trimming took off 3 bases at V and 1 base at J, with 8 bases between the two ends. The CDR3 is CASSLTGRTDTQYF. CDR3 bases: TGTGCCAGCAGCTTGACAGGCCGCACAGATACGCAGTATTTT.

The chain joins TRBV27 to TRBJ2-1; the D gene is possibly TRBD2 (6 bases). The CDR3 runs 13 residues. Per germline, CDR1 MNHEY and CDR2 SMNVEV (reference sequence). V gave up 3 bases and J gave up 9 bases, with 12 bases separating them. For the CDR3, the DNA is TGTGCCAGCAGTTTCGGTCAGGGACTTGAGCAGTTCTTC. It encodes CASSFGQGLEQFF.

This chain uses TRBV28 with TRBJ2-7, with no clear D. Germline V gene data show CDR1 as MDHEN and CDR2 as SYDVKM. This CDR3 comprises 12 residues. V dropped 8 bases and J dropped 0 bases, with 8 bases sitting between them. The CDR3 reads CASHRNSYEQYF. As DNA, the CDR3 is TGTGCCAGCCATAGAAACTCCTACGAGCAGTACTTC.

This clone was recorded once. The chain combines TRBV28 with TRBJ2-7, with TRBD1 matching 9 bases. In germline, CDR1 is MDHEN, CDR2 SYDVKM. The CDR3 sequence is 14 residues long. The junction had 5 bases not matched to a gene; V was cut back by 3 bases and J by 5 bases. The DNA of the CDR3 is TGTGCCAGCAGTTTGGGACAGGGATCCGACGAGCAGTACTTC. This sequence encodes CASSLGQGSDEQYF.

The chain couples TRBV10-3 to TRBJ2-3; no clear D gene. CDR1 ENHRY and CDR2 SYGVKD come from the germline V gene. The V end lost 4 bases, the J end lost 0 bases, and 8 bases lay between the germline ends. This CDR3 is built from 14 residues. This CDR3 is CAISGDGSTDTQYF. CDR3 DNA: TGTGCCATCAGTGGTGACGGGAGCACAGATACGCAGTATTTT.

The chain carries TRBV5-1 and TRBJ2-7, with 8 bases matching TRBD1. CDR3 length: 17 amino acids. V dropped 2 bases and J dropped 6; count of bases not matched to a gene: 16. Per germline, CDR1 SGHRS and CDR2 YFSETQ. CDR3: CASSFMPGGPSLGEQYF. The CDR3 bases are TGCGCCAGCAGCTTTATGCCAGGGGGCCCTAGTTTGGGCGAGCAGTACTTC. The full variable domain, its missing parts supplied by reference TRBV5-1 and TRBJ2-7, is KAGVTQTPRYLIKTRGQQVTLSCSPISGHRSVSWYQQTPGQGLQFLFEYFSETQRNKGNFPGRFSGRQFSNSRSEMNVSTLELGDSALYLCASSFMPGGPSLGEQYFGPGTRLTVT.

In nucleotides, the CDR3 is TGTGCCAGCAGCTTGACGGTCGGCAGGGTTGGCACAGATACGCAGTATTTT. Protein sequence: CASSLTVGRVGTDTQYF. The chain combines TRBV5-6 with TRBJ2-3, with D maybe TRBD1 (5 bases). Between the trimmed V and J ends, which lost 1 base and 1 base, there was a span of 16 bases. This CDR3 has 17 residues. Per the germline V gene, CDR1 is SGHDT and CDR2 is YYEEEE. Complete variable domain (other parts from reference TRBV5-6 and TRBJ2-3): DAGVTQSPTHLIKTRGQQVTLRCSPKSGHDTVSWYQQALGQGPQFIFQYYEEEERQRGNFPDRFSGHQFPNYSSELNVNALLLGDSALYLCASSLTVGRVGTDTQYFGPGTRLTVL.

The rearrangement joins TRBV11-2 to TRBJ1-2; TRBD1 aligns across 9 bases. Germline values: CDR1 SGHAT, CDR2 FQNNGV. Unmatched junction bases numbered 13, after V lost 5 bases and J lost 6 bases. This CDR3 region has 16 residues. CDR3 region: CASSPRPGTGIHGYTF. The CDR3 bases are TGTGCCAGCAGCCCGCGTCCCGGGACAGGGATCCATGGCTACACCTTC.